Below are 10 T cell receptor beta chains sequenced from a single sample in a study of blood T cells in healthy people across ages. The authors ran a second PCR of about 6 to 11 cycles using a sample-barcoded 5' primer and a J-beta primer mix. Each CDR3 protein is one row after TCRdb ran MiXCR on the 5' RACE reads. The repertoire holds over 1,500,000 distinct CDR3 sequences, about 39% seen once, with about 21% in the top ten. Material for sequencing was blood. These receptor sequences come from a human donor in good health.

This chain joins TRBV24-1 and TRBJ2-7; D may correspond to TRBD1 or TRBD2 (5 bases each). The CDR3 has 15 amino acids. The germline V gene has CDR1 KGHDR and CDR2 SFDVKD. Trimming shortened V by 2 bases and J by 4 bases, and 14 bases separated the two germline ends. The CDR3 DNA reads TGTGCCACCAGTGATTCGTCCCGGGACGGGTACGAGCAGTACTTC. Amino acids: CATSDSSRDGYEQYF.

The chain employs TRBV12-3 or TRBV12-4 and TRBJ2-7; 12 nucleotides agree with TRBD2. The J segment lost 4 bases and the V segment lost 7 bases, leaving 5 bases of the junction unmatched. This CDR3 comprises 14 residues. CDR3 bases: TGTGCCAGCACTAGCGGGGGGGCGATATACGAGCAGTACTTC. Translation gives CASTSGGAIYEQYF.

This clonotype was counted at least ten times. The V gene is TRBV18, the J gene TRBJ1-2, with 9 bases fitting TRBD1. The CDR3 has 13 residues. Germline trimming cut 2 bases from V and 6 bases from J; bases unmatched to any gene: 1. Germline assignment: CDR1 KGHSH and CDR2 LQKENI. CDR3 DNA sequence: TGTGCCAGCTCACCAAGACAGGGGGATGGCTACACCTTC. Translated: CASSPRQGDGYTF.

The table lists this clonotype with a count of one. The chain has TRBV29-1 and TRBJ1-2, with a possible D match to TRBD1 (6 bases). V was cut by 7 bases and J by 8 bases, with 17 bases left in between. CDR1 is SQVTM and CDR2 is ANQGSEA in the germline V gene. This CDR3 is 12 amino acids long. CDR3 DNA sequence: TGCAGCGCCGGGACGACAGGCGACGGCTACACCTTC. It is translated as CSAGTTGDGYTF. The complete variable domain, with remaining parts taken from reference TRBV29-1 and TRBJ1-2, reads SAVISQKPSRDICQRGTSLTIQCQVDSQVTMMFWYRQQPGQSLTLIATANQGSEATYESGFVIDKFPISRPNLTFSTLTVSNMSPEDSSIYLCSAGTTGDGYTFGSGTRLTVV.

The sample holds a few counts of this clonotype. The chain carries TRBV4-1 and TRBJ1-4; perhaps TRBD1 as D (5 bases). Trimming cost V 3 bases and J 8 bases, with 19 bases left between them. The CDR3 totals 16 residues. Germline V gives CDR1 MGHRA, CDR2 YSYEKL. The CDR3 reads CASSQRGPAELEKLFF. The CDR3 DNA reads TGCGCCAGCAGCCAGAGGGGACCAGCTGAGTTGGAAAAACTGTTTTTT.

The J gene is TRBJ2-5, the V gene TRBV20-1, with D possibly TRBD1 on 6 matching bases. The CDR3 is made up of 14 amino acids. V was clipped by 3 bases and J by 6 bases, with 17 bases between them. Germline V gene sequence: CDR1 DFQATT, CDR2 SNEGSKA (reference sequence). Here the CDR3 DNA reads TGCAGTGCTAGTGTTAACAGGGTCCCCAAGACCCAGTACTTC. Its protein is CSASVNRVPKTQYF.

This rearrangement joins TRBV12-3 or TRBV12-4 to TRBJ1-2; D is unclear. The CDR3 consists of 12 residues. Trimming stripped 3 bases from V and 10 bases from J, with 12 bases between. The CDR3 is CASSFSSSDYTF. CDR3 nucleotides: TGTGCCAGCAGTTTTTCCTCGAGTGACTACACCTTC.

The V call is TRBV20-1, the J call TRBJ2-5, with unresolved D. The germline CDR1 and CDR2 sequences are DFQATT and SNEGSKA (reference sequence). The CDR3 has 13 amino acids. Deletions cut 3 bases from V and 1 base from J, with 9 bases between. The CDR3 sequence: CSASMGFQETQYF. The CDR3 nucleotides read TGCAGTGCTAGTATGGGTTTCCAAGAGACCCAGTACTTC.

The CDR3 protein is CASGPVPDTQYF. CDR3 DNA: TGTGCTAGTGGTCCCGTCCCAGATACGCAGTATTTT. The chain recombines TRBV12-5 with TRBJ2-3; D gene ambiguous. With 5 bases removed from V and 4 bases from J, the gap between germline ends came to 7 bases. CDR1 and CDR2 (germline): LGHNT, FRNRAP. The CDR3 loop spans 12 amino acids.

The chain uses TRBV2 and TRBJ2-1; 8 nucleotides match TRBD2. CDR3 length: 14 residues. Germline-derived CDR1 and CDR2 are SNHLY and FYNNEI. V trimming: 7 bases; J trimming: 4 bases; junction bases outside the gene matches: 6. The CDR3 loop reads CASMLTSGYNEQFF. CDR3 coding DNA: TGTGCCAGCATGTTAACTAGCGGATACAATGAGCAGTTCTTC.